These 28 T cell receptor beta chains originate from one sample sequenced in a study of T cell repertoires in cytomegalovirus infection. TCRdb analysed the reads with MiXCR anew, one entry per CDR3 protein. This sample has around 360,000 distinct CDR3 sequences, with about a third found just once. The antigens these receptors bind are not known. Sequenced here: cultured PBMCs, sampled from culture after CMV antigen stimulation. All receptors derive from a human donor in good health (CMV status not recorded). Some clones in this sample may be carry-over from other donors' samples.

DNA of the CDR3: TGTGCCAGCGAGGGACAGAATAATTCACCCCTCCACTTT. This sequence encodes CASEGQNNSPLHF. The chain recombines TRBV6-2 or TRBV6-3 with TRBJ1-6, with 7 bases that match TRBD1. The CDR3 spans 13 residues. CDR1 MNHEY and CDR2 SVGEGT come from the germline V gene. The junction had 3 bases not matched to a gene; V was cut back by 8 bases and J by 5 bases.

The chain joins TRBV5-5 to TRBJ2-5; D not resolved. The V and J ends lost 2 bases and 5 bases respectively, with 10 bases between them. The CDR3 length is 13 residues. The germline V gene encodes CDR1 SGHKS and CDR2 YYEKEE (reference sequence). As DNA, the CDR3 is TGTGCCAGCAGCTTTGCCGGGTCCGAGACCCAGTACTTC. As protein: CASSFAGSETQYF.

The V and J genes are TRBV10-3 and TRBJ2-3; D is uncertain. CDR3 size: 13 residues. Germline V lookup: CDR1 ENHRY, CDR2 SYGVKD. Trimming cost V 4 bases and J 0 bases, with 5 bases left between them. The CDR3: CAISGASTDTQYF. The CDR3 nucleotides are TGTGCCATCAGTGGTGCAAGCACAGATACGCAGTATTTT.

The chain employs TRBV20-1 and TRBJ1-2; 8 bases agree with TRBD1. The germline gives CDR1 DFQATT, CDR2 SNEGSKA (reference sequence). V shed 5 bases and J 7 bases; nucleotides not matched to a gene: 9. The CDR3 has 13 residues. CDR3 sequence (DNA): TGCAGTGCTCTAGACAGGGGAGGACGTGGCTACACCTTC. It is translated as CSALDRGGRGYTF.

In DNA, the CDR3 is TGTGCCAGCAGTTTAAACGGGGCAGGCCACTCCTACGAGCAGTACTTC. The encoded protein is CASSLNGAGHSYEQYF. The V and J genes are TRBV12-3 or TRBV12-4 and TRBJ2-7; D possibly uses TRBD1 or TRBD2 (5 bases each). The CDR3 is 16 amino acids. Trimming cost V 2 bases and J 0 bases, with 14 bases left between them.

In nucleotides, the CDR3 is TGTGCCAGCAGCTCGGACAGGGGCTATGGGCGCAATCAGCCCCAGCATTTT. Translated, it gives CASSSDRGYGRNQPQHF. The V gene is TRBV7-6, the J gene TRBJ1-5, with 9 bases that match TRBD1. After removal of 4 bases from V and 2 bases from J, the junction contained 9 bases not matched to a gene. CDR3 length: 17 amino acids. Per germline, CDR1 SGHVS and CDR2 FNYEAQ. The variable domain in full, completed from reference TRBV7-6 and TRBJ1-5, reads GAGVSQSPRYKVTKRGQDVALRCDPISGHVSLYWYRQALGQGPEFLTYFNYEAQQDKSGLPNDRFSAERPEGSISTLTIQRTEQRDSAMYRCASSSDRGYGRNQPQHFGDGTRLSIL.

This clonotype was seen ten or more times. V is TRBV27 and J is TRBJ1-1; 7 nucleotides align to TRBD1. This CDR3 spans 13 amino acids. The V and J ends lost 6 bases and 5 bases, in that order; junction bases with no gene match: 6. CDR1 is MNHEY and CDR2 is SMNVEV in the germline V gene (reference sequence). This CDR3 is CASSQQGRTEAFF. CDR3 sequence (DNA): TGTGCCAGCAGCCAACAGGGGCGGACTGAAGCTTTCTTT.

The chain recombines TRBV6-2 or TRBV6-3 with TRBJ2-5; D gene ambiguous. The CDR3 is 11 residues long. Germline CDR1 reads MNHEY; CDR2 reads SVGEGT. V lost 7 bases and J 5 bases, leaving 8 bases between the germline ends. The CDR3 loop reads CASTKRETQYF. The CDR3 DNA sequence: TGTGCCAGCACTAAAAGGGAGACCCAGTACTTC.

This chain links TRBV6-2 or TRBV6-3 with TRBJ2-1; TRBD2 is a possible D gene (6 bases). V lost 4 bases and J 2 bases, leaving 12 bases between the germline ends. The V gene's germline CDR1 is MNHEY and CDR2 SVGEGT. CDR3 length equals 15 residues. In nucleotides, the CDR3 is TGTGCCAGCAGTTTGCGACTAGACCCCTACAATGAGCAGTTCTTC. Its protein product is CASSLRLDPYNEQFF.

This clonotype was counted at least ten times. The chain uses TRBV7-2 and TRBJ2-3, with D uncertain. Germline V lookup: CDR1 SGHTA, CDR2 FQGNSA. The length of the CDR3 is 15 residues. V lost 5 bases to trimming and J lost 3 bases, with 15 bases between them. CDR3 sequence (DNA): TGTGCCAGCAGCCCCGCCCTGAGGAGTACAGATACGCAGTATTTT. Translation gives CASSPALRSTDTQYF.

The CDR3 coding sequence is TGCAGTGCTCGGCATTATAGGGGGAACACCGGGGAGCTGTTTTTT. Protein product: CSARHYRGNTGELFF. V is TRBV20-1 and J is TRBJ2-2; D possibly corresponds to TRBD1 (5 bases). Germline V gene data show CDR1 as DFQATT and CDR2 as SNEGSKA (reference sequence). Between the trimmed V and J ends, which lost 5 bases and 1 base, there was a span of 14 bases. This CDR3 region has 15 residues.

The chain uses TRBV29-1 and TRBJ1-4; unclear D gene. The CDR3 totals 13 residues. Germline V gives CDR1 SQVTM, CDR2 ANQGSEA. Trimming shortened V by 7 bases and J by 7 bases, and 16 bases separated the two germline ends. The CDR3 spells CSARNHLGEKLFF. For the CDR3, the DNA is TGCAGCGCTCGGAATCACCTGGGTGAAAAACTGTTTTTT.

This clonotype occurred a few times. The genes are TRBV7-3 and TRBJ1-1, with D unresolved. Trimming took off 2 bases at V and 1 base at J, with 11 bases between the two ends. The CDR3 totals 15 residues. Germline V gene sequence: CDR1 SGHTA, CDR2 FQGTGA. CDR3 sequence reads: CASSLQMGRNTEAFF. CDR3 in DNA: TGTGCCAGCAGCTTACAGATGGGCAGGAACACTGAAGCTTTCTTT.

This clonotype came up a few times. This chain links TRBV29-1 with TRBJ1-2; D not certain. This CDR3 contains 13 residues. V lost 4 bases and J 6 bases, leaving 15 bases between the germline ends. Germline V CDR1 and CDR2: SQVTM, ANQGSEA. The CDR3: CSVGMRVAHGYTF. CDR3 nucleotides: TGCAGCGTTGGAATGAGGGTTGCGCATGGCTACACCTTC. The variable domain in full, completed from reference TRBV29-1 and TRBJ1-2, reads SAVISQKPSRDICQRGTSLTIQCQVDSQVTMMFWYRQQPGQSLTLIATANQGSEATYESGFVIDKFPISRPNLTFSTLTVSNMSPEDSSIYLCSVGMRVAHGYTFGSGTRLTVV.

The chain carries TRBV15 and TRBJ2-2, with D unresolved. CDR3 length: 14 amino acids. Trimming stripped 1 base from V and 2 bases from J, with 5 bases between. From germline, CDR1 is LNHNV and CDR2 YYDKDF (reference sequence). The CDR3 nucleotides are TGTGCCACCAGCAGAGTAAGAAACACCGGGGAGCTGTTTTTT. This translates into CATSRVRNTGELFF.

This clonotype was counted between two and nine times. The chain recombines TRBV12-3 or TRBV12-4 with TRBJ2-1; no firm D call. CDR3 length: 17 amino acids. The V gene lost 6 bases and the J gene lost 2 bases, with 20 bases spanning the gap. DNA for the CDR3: TGTGCCAGCAGGAGTTTGACGGGTACAATTACCTACAATGAGCAGTTCTTC. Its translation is CASRSLTGTITYNEQFF.

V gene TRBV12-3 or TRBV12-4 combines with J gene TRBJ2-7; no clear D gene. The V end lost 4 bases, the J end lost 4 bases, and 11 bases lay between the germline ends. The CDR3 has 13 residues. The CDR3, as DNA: TGTGCCAGCAGTTCGGAGTATGAGTACGAGCAGTACTTC. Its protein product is CASSSEYEYEQYF.

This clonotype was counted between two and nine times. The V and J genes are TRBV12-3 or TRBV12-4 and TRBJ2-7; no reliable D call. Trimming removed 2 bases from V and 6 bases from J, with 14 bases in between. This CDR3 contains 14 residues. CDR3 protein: CASSLFGKRGEQYF. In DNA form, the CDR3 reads TGTGCCAGCAGTTTATTCGGAAAGCGAGGCGAGCAGTACTTC.

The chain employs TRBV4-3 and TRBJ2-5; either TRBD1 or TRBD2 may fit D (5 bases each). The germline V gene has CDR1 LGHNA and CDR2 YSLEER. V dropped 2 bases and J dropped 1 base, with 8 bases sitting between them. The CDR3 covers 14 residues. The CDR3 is CASSQRDGQETQYF. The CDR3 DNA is TGCGCCAGCAGCCAAAGGGACGGCCAAGAGACCCAGTACTTC.

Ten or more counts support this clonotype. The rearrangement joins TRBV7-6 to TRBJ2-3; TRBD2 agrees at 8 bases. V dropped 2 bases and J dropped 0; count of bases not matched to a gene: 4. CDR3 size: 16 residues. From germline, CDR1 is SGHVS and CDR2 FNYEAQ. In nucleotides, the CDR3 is TGTGCCAGCAGCTTAATCGCTAGCGGGAGCACAGATACGCAGTATTTT. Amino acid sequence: CASSLIASGSTDTQYF. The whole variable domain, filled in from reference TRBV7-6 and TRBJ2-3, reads GAGVSQSPRYKVTKRGQDVALRCDPISGHVSLYWYRQALGQGPEFLTYFNYEAQQDKSGLPNDRFSAERPEGSISTLTIQRTEQRDSAMYRCASSLIASGSTDTQYFGPGTRLTVL.

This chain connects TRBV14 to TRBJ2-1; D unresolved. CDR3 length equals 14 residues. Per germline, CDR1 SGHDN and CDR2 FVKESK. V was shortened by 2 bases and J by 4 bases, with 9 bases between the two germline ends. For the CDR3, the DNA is TGTGCCAGCAGCCAAAGAATTACTTACAATGAGCAGTTCTTC. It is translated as CASSQRITYNEQFF.

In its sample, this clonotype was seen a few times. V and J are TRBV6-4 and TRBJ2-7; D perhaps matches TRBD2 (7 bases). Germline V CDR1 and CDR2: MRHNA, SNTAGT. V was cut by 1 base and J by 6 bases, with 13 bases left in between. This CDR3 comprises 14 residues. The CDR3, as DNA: TGTGCCAGCAGTGACTTGGGGGGGCGAAGCGAGCAGTACTTC. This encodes CASSDLGGRSEQYF.

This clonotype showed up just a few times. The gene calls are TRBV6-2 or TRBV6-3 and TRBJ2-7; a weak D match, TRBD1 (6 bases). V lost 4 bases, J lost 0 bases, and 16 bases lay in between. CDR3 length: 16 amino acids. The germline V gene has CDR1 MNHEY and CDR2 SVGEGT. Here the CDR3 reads CASSFSPGRGSYEQYF. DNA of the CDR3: TGTGCCAGCAGTTTTTCCCCCGGCAGGGGCTCCTACGAGCAGTACTTC.

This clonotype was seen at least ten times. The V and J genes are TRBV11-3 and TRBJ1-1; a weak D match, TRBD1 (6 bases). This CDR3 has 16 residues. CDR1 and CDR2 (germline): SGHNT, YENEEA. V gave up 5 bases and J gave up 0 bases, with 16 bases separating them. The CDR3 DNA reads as TGTGCCAGCAGCCCCCGGGCGGGGGCGATGAACACTGAAGCTTTCTTT. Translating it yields CASSPRAGAMNTEAFF.

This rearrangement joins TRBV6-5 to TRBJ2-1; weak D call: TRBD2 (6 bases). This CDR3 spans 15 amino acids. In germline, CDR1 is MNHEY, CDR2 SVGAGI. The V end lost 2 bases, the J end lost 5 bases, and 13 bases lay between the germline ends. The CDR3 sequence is CASSYVRERNNEQFF. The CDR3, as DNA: TGTGCCAGCAGTTACGTACGGGAGAGGAACAATGAGCAGTTCTTC.

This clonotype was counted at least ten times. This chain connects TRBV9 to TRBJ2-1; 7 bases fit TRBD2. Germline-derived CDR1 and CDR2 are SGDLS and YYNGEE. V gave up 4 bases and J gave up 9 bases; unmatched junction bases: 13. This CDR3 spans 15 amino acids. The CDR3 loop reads CASSPSGEGYGEQFF. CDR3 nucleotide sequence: TGTGCCAGCAGCCCCTCGGGGGAGGGTTATGGTGAGCAGTTCTTC. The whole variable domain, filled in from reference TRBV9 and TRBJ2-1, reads DSGVTQTPKHLITATGQRVTLRCSPRSGDLSVYWYQQSLDQGLQFLIQYYNGEERAKGNILERFSAQQFPDLHSELNLSSLELGDSALYFCASSPSGEGYGEQFFGPGTRLTVL.

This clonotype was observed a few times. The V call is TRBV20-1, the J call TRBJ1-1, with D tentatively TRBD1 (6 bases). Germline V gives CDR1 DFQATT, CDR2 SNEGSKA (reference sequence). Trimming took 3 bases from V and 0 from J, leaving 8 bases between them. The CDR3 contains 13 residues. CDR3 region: CSARDSMNTEAFF. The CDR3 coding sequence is TGCAGTGCTAGGGACAGCATGAACACTGAAGCTTTCTTT.

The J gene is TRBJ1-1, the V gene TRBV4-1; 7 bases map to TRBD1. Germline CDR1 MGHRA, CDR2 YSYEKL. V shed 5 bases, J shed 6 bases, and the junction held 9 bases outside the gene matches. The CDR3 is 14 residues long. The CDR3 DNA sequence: TGCGCCAGCAGCTTCCTCCGAGGGGGCCCTGAAGCTTTCTTT. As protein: CASSFLRGGPEAFF.